These T cell receptor beta chains were read from a single sample in a study of somatic mutations in cytotoxic T cells in rheumatoid arthritis. Assay used: immunoSEQ multiplex PCR; TCRdb lists only in-frame clones, some missing. The data contain about 10,000 clones, 60% to 85% of them singletons. Sequences were obtained from CD8+ T cells sorted from blood. Every receptor here comes from a man over 45 in good health. Both conserved end residues are part of each CDR3. Each record gives: D gene, clone size, J gene, V gene, CDR3 DNA, CDR3 protein. D genes are given only for firm matches. Only some rows state a clone size, as once, few, many or a class for expanded clones.

D gene: .; clone size: .; J gene: TRBJ2-1; V gene: TRBV9; CDR3 DNA: TGTGCCAGCAGCGTGACCAGGGGTGGCCCCGGTGGGCAGTTCTTC; CDR3 protein: CASSVTRGGPGGQFF
D gene: .; clone size: .; J gene: TRBJ1-2; V gene: TRBV6-5; CDR3 DNA: TGTGCCAGCAGTTACCGGATGGCGGGATCTCGATATGGCTACACCTTC; CDR3 protein: CASSYRMAGSRYGYTF
D gene: .; clone size: .; J gene: TRBJ2-2; V gene: TRBV19; CDR3 DNA: TGTGCCAGTATAGGGGGGGGGCCGCCCGGGGAGCTGTTTTTT; CDR3 protein: CASIGGGPPGELFF
D gene: .; clone size: .; J gene: TRBJ2-1; V gene: TRBV5-1; CDR3 DNA: TGCGCCAGCAGCCCCCGCGGAGGATCCTACAATGAGCAGTTCTTC; CDR3 protein: CASSPRGGSYNEQFF
D gene: .; clone size: once; J gene: TRBJ1-2; V gene: TRBV27; CDR3 DNA: TGTGCCAGCAGTTTATCGCAGGGACTCGGCTACACCTTC; CDR3 protein: CASSLSQGLGYTF
D gene: .; clone size: .; J gene: TRBJ1-2; V gene: TRBV9; CDR3 DNA: TGTGCCAGCAGCGTAGATGAGGGCTATGGCTACACCTTC; CDR3 protein: CASSVDEGYGYTF
D gene: TRBD2; clone size: .; J gene: TRBJ2-1; V gene: TRBV5-1; CDR3 DNA: TGCGCCAGCAGCTTGGCCGGACTAGCGGGAGGTCAATCCTACAATGAGCAGTTCTTC; CDR3 protein: CASSLAGLAGGQSYNEQFF
D gene: TRBD1; clone size: .; J gene: TRBJ1-5; V gene: TRBV11-3; CDR3 DNA: TGTGCCAGCAGCTTCCACTCGGACAGGGAAGGCAAACCCCAGTTGAAGCCCCAGCATTTT; CDR3 protein: CASSFHSDREGKPQLKPQHF
D gene: TRBD1; clone size: .; J gene: TRBJ2-3; V gene: TRBV27; CDR3 DNA: TGTGCCACCTCGACAGGGAGCCCAGATACGCAGTATTTT; CDR3 protein: CATSTGSPDTQYF
D gene: TRBD1; clone size: once; J gene: TRBJ1-2; V gene: TRBV7-9; CDR3 DNA: TGTGCCAGCAGCTACCGACAGGGGCTTAGCTATGGCTACACCTTC; CDR3 protein: CASSYRQGLSYGYTF
D gene: .; clone size: .; J gene: TRBJ2-1; V gene: TRBV7-8; CDR3 DNA: TGTGCCAGCAGCTTAGCGGCGGGATCCGTTCGGGCTTACAATGAGCAGTTCTTC; CDR3 protein: CASSLAAGSVRAYNEQFF
D gene: .; clone size: medium-sized; J gene: TRBJ2-6; V gene: TRBV6-1; CDR3 DNA: TGTGCCAGCACGCCGGGTGATGGGGCCAACGTCCTGACTTTC; CDR3 protein: CASTPGDGANVLTF
D gene: .; clone size: .; J gene: TRBJ2-7; V gene: TRBV19; CDR3 DNA: TGTGCCAGTTCACCCAGAGGTGGCAACTACGAGCAGTACTTC; CDR3 protein: CASSPRGGNYEQYF
D gene: .; clone size: .; J gene: TRBJ2-6; V gene: TRBV28; CDR3 DNA: TGTGCCAGCAGTTTTGGGAGCCCGGGACATCCAGACTCTGGGGCCAACGTCCTGACTTTC; CDR3 protein: CASSFGSPGHPDSGANVLTF
D gene: TRBD1; clone size: .; J gene: TRBJ2-5; V gene: TRBV5-1; CDR3 DNA: TGCGCCAGCATGGGCGGGACAGGGGGCCAAGAGACCCAGTACTTC; CDR3 protein: CASMGGTGGQETQYF
D gene: .; clone size: .; J gene: TRBJ1-1; V gene: TRBV19; CDR3 DNA: TGTGCCAGTAGTATAGGACAGTTCAACACTGAAGCTTTCTTT; CDR3 protein: CASSIGQFNTEAFF
D gene: TRBD2; clone size: .; J gene: TRBJ2-1; V gene: TRBV6-6; CDR3 DNA: TGTGCCAGCAGTTCTCGGACTAGCGGGAGATACAATGAGCAGTTCTTC; CDR3 protein: CASSSRTSGRYNEQFF
D gene: .; clone size: once; J gene: TRBJ2-1; V gene: TRBV30; CDR3 DNA: TGTGCCTGGAAGGAGTCGTGGGATGAGCAGTTCTTC; CDR3 protein: CAWKESWDEQFF
D gene: TRBD1; clone size: .; J gene: TRBJ1-1; V gene: TRBV5-6; CDR3 DNA: TGTGCCAGCAGCTCCGGACAGGGTACCCCTGAAGCTTTCTTT; CDR3 protein: CASSSGQGTPEAFF
D gene: .; clone size: .; J gene: TRBJ2-3; V gene: TRBV28; CDR3 DNA: TGTGCCAGCAGTTTATCCCCTGTGGCATCCACAGATACGCAGTATTTT; CDR3 protein: CASSLSPVASTDTQYF
D gene: .; clone size: .; J gene: TRBJ2-7; V gene: TRBV27; CDR3 DNA: TGTGCCAGCAGTTTAGACAGATCCTACGAGCAGTACTTC; CDR3 protein: CASSLDRSYEQYF
D gene: TRBD1; clone size: .; J gene: TRBJ2-7; V gene: TRBV18; CDR3 DNA: TGTGCCAGCTCACCGCCCGACAGGGTACCCTACGAGCAGTACTTC; CDR3 protein: CASSPPDRVPYEQYF
D gene: .; clone size: .; J gene: TRBJ2-7; V gene: TRBV27; CDR3 DNA: TGTGCCAGCAGTCCCTTGACAGCTTACGAGCAGTACTTC; CDR3 protein: CASSPLTAYEQYF
D gene: TRBD2; clone size: .; J gene: TRBJ2-3; V gene: TRBV13; CDR3 DNA: TGTGCCAGCAGCTTCGGACTAGCGGAGGGGGGTGGTCCAGATACGCAGTATTTT; CDR3 protein: CASSFGLAEGGGPDTQYF
D gene: TRBD1; clone size: .; J gene: TRBJ2-1; V gene: TRBV5-1; CDR3 DNA: TGCGCCAGCAGCTTGGAGGGGGCTGACTACAATGAGCAGTTCTTC; CDR3 protein: CASSLEGADYNEQFF
D gene: TRBD1; clone size: once; J gene: TRBJ1-2; V gene: TRBV27; CDR3 DNA: TGTGCCAGCAGTTTCGGACAGGGTTTCTCTGGCTACACCTTC; CDR3 protein: CASSFGQGFSGYTF
D gene: .; clone size: .; J gene: TRBJ1-2; V gene: TRBV5-1; CDR3 DNA: TGCGCCAGCAGCTTGGGGACCGACAGAATCTATGGCTACACCTTC; CDR3 protein: CASSLGTDRIYGYTF
D gene: .; clone size: few; J gene: TRBJ1-1; V gene: TRBV9; CDR3 DNA: TGTGCCAGCCAGCGTAGTCTGGGTACCGAAGCTTTCTTT; CDR3 protein: CASQRSLGTEAFF
D gene: .; clone size: .; J gene: TRBJ1-2; V gene: TRBV2; CDR3 DNA: TGTGCCAGCAGTGGCAGGCCTTTCTATGGCTACACCTTC; CDR3 protein: CASSGRPFYGYTF
D gene: .; clone size: .; J gene: TRBJ2-6; V gene: TRBV11-2; CDR3 DNA: TGTGCCAGCAGCTTAAATAGGGTACTAGCCGGGGCCAACGTCCTGACTTTC; CDR3 protein: CASSLNRVLAGANVLTF
D gene: TRBD1; clone size: .; J gene: TRBJ2-1; V gene: TRBV13; CDR3 DNA: TGTGCCAGCAGCTTGCGAGGGGGCGCCAGGAATGAGCAGTTCTTC; CDR3 protein: CASSLRGGARNEQFF
D gene: TRBD2; clone size: .; J gene: TRBJ2-3; V gene: TRBV5-4; CDR3 DNA: TGTGCCAGCAGCCCGGGACTAGCGGTGACGGATACGCAGTATTTT; CDR3 protein: CASSPGLAVTDTQYF
D gene: .; clone size: .; J gene: TRBJ2-3; V gene: TRBV27; CDR3 DNA: TGTGCCAGCAGTTTATCCTGGGACATTAGCACAGATACGCAGTATTTT; CDR3 protein: CASSLSWDISTDTQYF
D gene: TRBD1; clone size: few; J gene: TRBJ2-3; V gene: TRBV9; CDR3 DNA: TGTGCCAGCAGCGGACAGGGTCGAGGGGGAGATACGCAGTATTTT; CDR3 protein: CASSGQGRGGDTQYF
D gene: TRBD2; clone size: .; J gene: TRBJ2-3; V gene: TRBV7-9; CDR3 DNA: TGTGCCAGCAGCTGGACTAGCGGGAGAGGTTTAGATACGCAGTATTTT; CDR3 protein: CASSWTSGRGLDTQYF
D gene: .; clone size: .; J gene: TRBJ2-2; V gene: TRBV30; CDR3 DNA: TGTGCCTGGAGTTCACAGGGACGGCAGAACACCGGGGAGCTGTTTTTT; CDR3 protein: CAWSSQGRQNTGELFF
D gene: .; clone size: .; J gene: TRBJ2-1; V gene: TRBV30; CDR3 DNA: TGTGCCTGGAGTGTACGGGGTGTGCCGAGCTCCTACAATGAGCAGTTCTTC; CDR3 protein: CAWSVRGVPSSYNEQFF
D gene: TRBD1; clone size: .; J gene: TRBJ1-4; V gene: TRBV4-1; CDR3 DNA: TGCGCCAGCAGCCAAGAGGACAGGGCCCGCGGGGGTAATGAAAAACTGTTTTTT; CDR3 protein: CASSQEDRARGGNEKLFF
D gene: TRBD1; clone size: .; J gene: TRBJ2-3; V gene: TRBV4-3; CDR3 DNA: TGCGCCAGCAGCCAAGATTGGGTGGGACAGGGGGCGCGGGATACGCAGTATTTT; CDR3 protein: CASSQDWVGQGARDTQYF
D gene: .; clone size: medium-sized; J gene: TRBJ1-5; V gene: TRBV4-3; CDR3 DNA: TGCGCCAGCAGTGAGGGTTTATATCAGCCCCAGCATTTT; CDR3 protein: CASSEGLYQPQHF
D gene: .; clone size: .; J gene: TRBJ1-1; V gene: TRBV4-2; CDR3 DNA: TGTGCCAGCAGCTTTTTAGGTCGTTGGAGGACTGAAGCTTTCTTT; CDR3 protein: CASSFLGRWRTEAFF
D gene: .; clone size: once; J gene: TRBJ2-5; V gene: TRBV29-1; CDR3 DNA: TGCAGCGTTGATCGAGGGGGCCAAGAGACCCAGTACTTC; CDR3 protein: CSVDRGGQETQYF
D gene: .; clone size: .; J gene: TRBJ1-1; V gene: TRBV11-3; CDR3 DNA: TGTGCCAGCAGCTTAGGAACAGGAGCTGAAGCTTTCTTT; CDR3 protein: CASSLGTGAEAFF
D gene: .; clone size: .; J gene: TRBJ1-2; V gene: TRBV23-1; CDR3 DNA: TGCGCCAGCAGTCAATGGCCCCCTGGCAGGGCTTATGGCTACACCTTC; CDR3 protein: CASSQWPPGRAYGYTF